This record covers a single TCR beta chain. The antigen is not known. This sample is drawn from a study of cytomegalovirus exposure and HLA in healthy donors. The CDR3 has 17 residues. Between the trimmed V and J ends, which lost 0 bases and 0 bases, there was a span of 12 bases. CDR1 GTSNPN and CDR2 SVGIG come from the germline V gene (reference sequence). Whole-study findings and limits: Investigators reported approximately 170 TCR beta chains as tied to cytomegalovirus. While the bulk of TCR sequences proved rare, some public TCRs turned up in many donors. Analysis was carried out at a later point, and it linked a missense DCLRE1C variant to TCR beta V- and J-gene trimming.

In the PCR, 60 Vbeta and 13 Jbeta primers were used. Only in-frame clones appear in the TCRdb table, and some are missing; sequencing was by immunoSEQ multiplex PCR. The sample includes some 200,000 clones, about four fifths of them seen just once. The donors, nominally healthy at sampling, likely had unrecorded immune exposures. The sample taken for sequencing was PBMCs. V usage is TRBV30 and J usage is TRBJ2-6, with D possibly being TRBD1 (6 bases). The receptor comes from a woman in her 50s in good health and CMV-seronegative. Here the CDR3 reads CAWSVETGNSGANVLTF. The DNA of the CDR3 is TGTGCCTGGAGTGTTGAGACAGGAAACTCTGGGGCCAACGTCCTGACTTTC.